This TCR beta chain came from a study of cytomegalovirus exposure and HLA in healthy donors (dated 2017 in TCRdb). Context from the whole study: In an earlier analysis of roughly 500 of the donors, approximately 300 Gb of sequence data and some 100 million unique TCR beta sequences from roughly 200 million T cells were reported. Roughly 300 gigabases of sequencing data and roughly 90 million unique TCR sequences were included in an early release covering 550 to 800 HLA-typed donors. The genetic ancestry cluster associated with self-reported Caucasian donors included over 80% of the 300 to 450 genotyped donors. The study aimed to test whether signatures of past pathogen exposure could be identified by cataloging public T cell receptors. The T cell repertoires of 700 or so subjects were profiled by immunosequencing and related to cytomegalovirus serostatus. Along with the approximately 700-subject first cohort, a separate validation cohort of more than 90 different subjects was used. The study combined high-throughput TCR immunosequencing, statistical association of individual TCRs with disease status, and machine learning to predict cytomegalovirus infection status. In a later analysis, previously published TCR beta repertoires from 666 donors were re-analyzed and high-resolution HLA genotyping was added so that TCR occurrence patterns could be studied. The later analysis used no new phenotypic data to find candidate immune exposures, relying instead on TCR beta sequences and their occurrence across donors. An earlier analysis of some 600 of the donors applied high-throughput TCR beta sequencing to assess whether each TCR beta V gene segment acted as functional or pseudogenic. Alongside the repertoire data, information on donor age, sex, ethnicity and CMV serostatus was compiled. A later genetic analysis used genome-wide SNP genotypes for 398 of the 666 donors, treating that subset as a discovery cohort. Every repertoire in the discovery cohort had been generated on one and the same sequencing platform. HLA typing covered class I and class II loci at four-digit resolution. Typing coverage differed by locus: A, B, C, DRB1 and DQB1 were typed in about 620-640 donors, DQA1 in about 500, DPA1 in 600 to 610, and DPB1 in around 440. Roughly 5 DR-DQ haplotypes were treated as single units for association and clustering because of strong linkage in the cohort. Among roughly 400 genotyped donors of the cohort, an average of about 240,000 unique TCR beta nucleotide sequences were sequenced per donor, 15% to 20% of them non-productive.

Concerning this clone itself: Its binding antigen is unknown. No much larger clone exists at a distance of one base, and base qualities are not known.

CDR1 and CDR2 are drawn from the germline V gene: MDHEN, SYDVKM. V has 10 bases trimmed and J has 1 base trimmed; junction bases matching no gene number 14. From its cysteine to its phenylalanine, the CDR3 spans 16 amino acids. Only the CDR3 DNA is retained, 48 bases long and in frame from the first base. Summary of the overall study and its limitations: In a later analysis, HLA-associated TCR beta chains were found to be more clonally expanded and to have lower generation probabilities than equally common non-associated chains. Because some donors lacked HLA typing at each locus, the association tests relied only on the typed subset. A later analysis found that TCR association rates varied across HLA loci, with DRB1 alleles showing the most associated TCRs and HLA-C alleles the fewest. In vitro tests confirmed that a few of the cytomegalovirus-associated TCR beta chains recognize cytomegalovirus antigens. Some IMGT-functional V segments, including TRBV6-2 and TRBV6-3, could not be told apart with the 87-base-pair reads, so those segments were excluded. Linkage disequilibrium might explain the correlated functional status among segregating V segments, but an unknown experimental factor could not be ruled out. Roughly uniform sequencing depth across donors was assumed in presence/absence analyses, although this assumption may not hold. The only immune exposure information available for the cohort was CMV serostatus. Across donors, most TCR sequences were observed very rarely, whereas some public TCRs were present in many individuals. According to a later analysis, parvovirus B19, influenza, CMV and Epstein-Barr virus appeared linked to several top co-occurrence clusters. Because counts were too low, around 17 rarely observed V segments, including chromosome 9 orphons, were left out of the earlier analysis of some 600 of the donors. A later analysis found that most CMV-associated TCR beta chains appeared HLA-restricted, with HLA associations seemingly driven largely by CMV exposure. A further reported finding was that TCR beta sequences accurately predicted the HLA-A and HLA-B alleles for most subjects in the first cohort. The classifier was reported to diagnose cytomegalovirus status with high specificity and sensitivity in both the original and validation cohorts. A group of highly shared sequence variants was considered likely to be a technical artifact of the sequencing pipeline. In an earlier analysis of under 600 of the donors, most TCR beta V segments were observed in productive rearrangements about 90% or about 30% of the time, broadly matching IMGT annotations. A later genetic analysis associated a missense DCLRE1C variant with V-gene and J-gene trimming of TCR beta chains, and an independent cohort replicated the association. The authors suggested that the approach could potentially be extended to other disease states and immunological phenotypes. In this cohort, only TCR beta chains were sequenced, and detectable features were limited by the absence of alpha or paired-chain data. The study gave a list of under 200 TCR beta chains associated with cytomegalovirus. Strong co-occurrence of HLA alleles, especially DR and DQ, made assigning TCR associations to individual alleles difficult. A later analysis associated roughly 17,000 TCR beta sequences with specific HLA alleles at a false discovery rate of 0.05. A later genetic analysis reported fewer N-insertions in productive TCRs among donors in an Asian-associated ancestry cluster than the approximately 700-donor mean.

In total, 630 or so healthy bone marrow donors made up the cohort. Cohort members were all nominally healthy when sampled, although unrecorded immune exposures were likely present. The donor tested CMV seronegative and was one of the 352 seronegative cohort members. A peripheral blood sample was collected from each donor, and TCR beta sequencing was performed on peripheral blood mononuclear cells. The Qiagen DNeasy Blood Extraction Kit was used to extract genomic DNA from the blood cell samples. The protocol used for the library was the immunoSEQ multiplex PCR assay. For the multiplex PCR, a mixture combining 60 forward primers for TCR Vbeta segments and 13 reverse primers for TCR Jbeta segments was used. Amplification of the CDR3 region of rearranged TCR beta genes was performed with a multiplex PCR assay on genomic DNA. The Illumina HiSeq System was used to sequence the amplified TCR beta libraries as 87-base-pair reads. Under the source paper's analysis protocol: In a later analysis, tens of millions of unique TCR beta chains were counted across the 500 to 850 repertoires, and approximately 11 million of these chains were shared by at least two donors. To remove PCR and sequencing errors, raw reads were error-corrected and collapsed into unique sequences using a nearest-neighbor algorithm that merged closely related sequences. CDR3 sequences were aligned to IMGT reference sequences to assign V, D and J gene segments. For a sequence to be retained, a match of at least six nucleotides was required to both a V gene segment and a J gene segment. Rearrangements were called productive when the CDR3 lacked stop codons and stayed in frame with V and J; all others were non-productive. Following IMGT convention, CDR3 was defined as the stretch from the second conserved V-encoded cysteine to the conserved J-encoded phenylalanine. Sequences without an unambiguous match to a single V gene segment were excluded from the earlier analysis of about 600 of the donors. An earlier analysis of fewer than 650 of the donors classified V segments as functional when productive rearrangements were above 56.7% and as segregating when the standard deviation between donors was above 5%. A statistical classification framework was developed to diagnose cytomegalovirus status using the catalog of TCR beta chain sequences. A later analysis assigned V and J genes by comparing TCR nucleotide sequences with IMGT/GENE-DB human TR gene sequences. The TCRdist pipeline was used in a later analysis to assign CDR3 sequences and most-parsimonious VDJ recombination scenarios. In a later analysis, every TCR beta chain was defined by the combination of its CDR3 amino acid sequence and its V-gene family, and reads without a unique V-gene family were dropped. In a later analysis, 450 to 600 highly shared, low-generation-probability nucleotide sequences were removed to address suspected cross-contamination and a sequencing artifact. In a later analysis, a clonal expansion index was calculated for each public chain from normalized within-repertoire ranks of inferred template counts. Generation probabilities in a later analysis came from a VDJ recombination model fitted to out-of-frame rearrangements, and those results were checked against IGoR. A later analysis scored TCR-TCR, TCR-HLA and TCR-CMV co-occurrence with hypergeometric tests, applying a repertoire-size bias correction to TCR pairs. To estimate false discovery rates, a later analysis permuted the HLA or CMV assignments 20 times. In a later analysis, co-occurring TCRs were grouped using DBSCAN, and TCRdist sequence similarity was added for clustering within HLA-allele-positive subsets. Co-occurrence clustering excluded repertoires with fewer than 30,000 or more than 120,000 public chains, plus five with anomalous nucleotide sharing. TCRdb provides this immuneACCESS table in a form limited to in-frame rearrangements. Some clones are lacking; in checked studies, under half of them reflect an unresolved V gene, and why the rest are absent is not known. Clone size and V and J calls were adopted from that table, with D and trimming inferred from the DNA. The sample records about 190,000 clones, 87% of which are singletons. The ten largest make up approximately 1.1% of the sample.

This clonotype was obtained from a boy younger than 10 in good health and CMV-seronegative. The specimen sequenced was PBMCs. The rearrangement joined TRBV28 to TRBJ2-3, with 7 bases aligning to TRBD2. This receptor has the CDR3 CATVSPGLAGTDTQYF. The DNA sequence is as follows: TGTGCCACCGTATCTCCCGGGCTAGCGGGCACAGATACGCAGTATTTT.